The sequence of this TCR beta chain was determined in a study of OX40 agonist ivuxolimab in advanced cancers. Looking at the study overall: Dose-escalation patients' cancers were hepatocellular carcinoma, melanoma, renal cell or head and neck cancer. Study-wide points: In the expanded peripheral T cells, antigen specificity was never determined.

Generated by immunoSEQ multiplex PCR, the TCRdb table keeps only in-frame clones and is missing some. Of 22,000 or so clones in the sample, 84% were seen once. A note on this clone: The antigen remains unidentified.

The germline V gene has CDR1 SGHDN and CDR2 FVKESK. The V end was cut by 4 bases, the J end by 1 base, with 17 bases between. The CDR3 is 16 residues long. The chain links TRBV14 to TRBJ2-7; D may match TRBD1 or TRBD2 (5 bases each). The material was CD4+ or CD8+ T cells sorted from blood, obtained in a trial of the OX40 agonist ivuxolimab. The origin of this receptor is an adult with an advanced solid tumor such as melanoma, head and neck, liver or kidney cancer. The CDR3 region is CASSPQGDDPSYEQYF. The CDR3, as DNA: TGTGCCAGCAGCCCCCAGGGAGACGACCCGTCCTACGAGCAGTACTTC.